This TCR beta chain was recovered during a study of shared clonotypes between healthy human individuals. The study, taken as a whole, reports: In four donors, about 5% of naive CD4 clonotypes appeared in common.

It was into CD45RA+ naive and CD45RA-negative memory subsets that the CD4+ cells were split. As concerns this clone: Its antigen is unidentified.

The CDR3 runs 16 residues. Germline assignment: CDR1 LGHNA and CDR2 YSLEER. The V gene end was trimmed by 1 base and the J gene end by 3 bases; junction bases not matched to a gene: 9. This table comes from immunoSEQ multiplex PCR, and its TCRdb copy is limited to in-frame clones, with some not included. The sample shows around 2,000,000 clones, around 95% of them seen only once. The sample was naive CD4+ T cells sorted from blood. Subset of the sample: CD45RA+ positively selected. The V and J genes are TRBV4-3 and TRBJ2-7, with 7 bases fitting TRBD2. This receptor was taken from a man between 18 and 35 years old in good health. The CDR3, as DNA: TGCGCCAGCAGCCAAGGAGGTTGGGAGGGAATCTACGAGCAGTACTTC. Translating gives CASSQGGWEGIYEQYF.